A single sample is the source of the 13 T cell receptor beta chains below, sequenced in a study of T cell responses to AZD1222 COVID-19 vaccine. Clones were read by immunoSEQ multiplex PCR, and TCRdb kept only the in-frame ones, dropping some. The sample has under 150,000 clones, about 93% seen once; the top ten hold about 5%. The starting material was peripheral blood, obtained on day 0 of AZD1222 vaccination. All receptors derive from an adult in good health.

The chain joins TRBV19 to TRBJ2-6, with unresolved D. The CDR3 length is 13 residues. Germline values: CDR1 LNHDA, CDR2 SQIVND (reference sequence). The germline V and J ends were trimmed by 5 bases and 1 base, with 3 bases remaining between them. CDR3: CASSRSGANVLTF. DNA of the CDR3: TGTGCCAGTAGTCGGTCTGGGGCCAACGTCCTGACTTTC.

J is TRBJ2-7 and V is TRBV3-1 (or the pseudogene TRBV3-2); 10 positions match TRBD2. Per germline, CDR1 LGHDT and CDR2 YNNKEL (reference sequence). Germline trimming cut 2 bases from V and 0 bases from J; bases unmatched to any gene: 4. The CDR3 has 16 residues. This CDR3 is CASSQHPSGSSYEQYF. Written as DNA, the CDR3 is TGTGCCAGCAGCCAACATCCTAGCGGGAGCTCCTACGAGCAGTACTTC.

The chain recombines TRBV12-3 or TRBV12-4 with TRBJ2-7; 7 positions match TRBD1. V shed 5 bases, J shed 4 bases, and the junction held 5 bases outside the gene matches. The CDR3 covers 13 residues. CDR3 protein: CASSAPGQYEQYF. The CDR3, as DNA: TGTGCCAGCAGTGCTCCGGGACAGTACGAGCAGTACTTC.

V is TRBV2 and J is TRBJ1-2; D remains ambiguous. V was cut by 8 bases and J by 2 bases, with 12 bases left in between. The CDR3 has 13 residues. CDR1 is SNHLY and CDR2 is FYNNEI in the germline V gene. CDR3 in amino acids: CASARDGNYGYTF. Written as DNA, the CDR3 is TGTGCCAGCGCAAGAGACGGAAACTATGGCTACACCTTC. Full variable domain (missing parts from reference TRBV2 and TRBJ1-2): EPEVTQTPSHQVTQMGQEVILRCVPISNHLYFYWYRQILGQKVEFLVSFYNNEISEKSEIFDDQFSVERPDGSNFTLKIRSTKLEDSAMYFCASARDGNYGYTFGSGTRLTVV.

CDR3 loop: CSASDPVDNEQFF. In nucleotides, the CDR3 is TGCAGCGCTTCGGACCCGGTCGACAATGAGCAGTTCTTC. The chain is built from TRBV29-1 and TRBJ2-1; D gene unclear. V was cut by 7 bases and J by 5 bases, with 15 bases left in between. Germline V gives CDR1 SQVTM, CDR2 ANQGSEA. The CDR3 spans 13 residues.

In its sample, this clone was seen once. The chain is built from TRBV10-3 and TRBJ2-3; 11 nucleotides align to TRBD2. Trimming cost V 2 bases and J 2 bases; bases outside gene matches: 6. The CDR3 has 17 amino acids. CDR1 and CDR2 (germline): ENHRY, SYGVKD. CDR3 coding DNA: TGTGCCATCAGTGAGACTAGCGGGGGTTTCCACACAGATACGCAGTATTTT. It specifies CAISETSGGFHTDTQYF.

The V call is TRBV5-1, the J call TRBJ2-5, with a tentative D call TRBD1 (6 bases). Germline V gene sequence: CDR1 SGHRS, CDR2 YFSETQ. V was cut by 4 bases and J by 5 bases, with 12 bases left in between. The CDR3 totals 13 residues. CDR3 DNA: TGCGCCAGCAGCCAGGGGCTCGCGGAGACCCAGTACTTC. It yields the protein CASSQGLAETQYF. Full variable domain (rest looked up from reference TRBV5-1 and TRBJ2-5): KAGVTQTPRYLIKTRGQQVTLSCSPISGHRSVSWYQQTPGQGLQFLFEYFSETQRNKGNFPGRFSGRQFSNSRSEMNVSTLELGDSALYLCASSQGLAETQYFGPGTRLLVL.

The chain couples TRBV19 to TRBJ2-7; maybe TRBD2 (6 bases). Trimming took 6 bases from V and 2 from J, leaving 14 bases between them. This CDR3 has 14 residues. Germline V gene lookup returns CDR1 LNHDA and CDR2 SQIVND (reference sequence). This CDR3 reads CASSEGAGTYEQYF. DNA for the CDR3: TGTGCCAGTAGCGAGGGCGCGGGGACCTACGAGCAGTACTTC.

The chain joins TRBV19 to TRBJ2-2; possible D gene TRBD2, 5 bases. Germline CDR1 reads LNHDA; CDR2 reads SQIVND (reference sequence). Trimming removed 3 bases from V and 0 bases from J, with 11 bases in between. This CDR3 has 16 residues. Written as DNA, the CDR3 is TGTGCCAGTAGTATGACGAGGGTAACGAACACCGGGGAGCTGTTTTTT. It is translated as CASSMTRVTNTGELFF.

The CDR3 bases are TGTGCCAGCAGCGTAGTATCGGGGGTTCACTATGGCTACACCTTC. Protein: CASSVVSGVHYGYTF. The chain is built from TRBV9 and TRBJ1-2, with D tentatively TRBD1 (5 bases). Trimming removed 0 bases from V and 3 bases from J, with 12 bases in between. There are 15 residues in the CDR3. Per germline, CDR1 SGDLS and CDR2 YYNGEE. The full variable domain, in which reference TRBV9 and TRBJ1-2 provide the parts outside the CDR3, is DSGVTQTPKHLITATGQRVTLRCSPRSGDLSVYWYQQSLDQGLQFLIQYYNGEERAKGNILERFSAQQFPDLHSELNLSSLELGDSALYFCASSVVSGVHYGYTFGSGTRLTVV.

The rearrangement joins TRBV29-1 to TRBJ2-7, with 8 positions matching TRBD1. This CDR3 has 12 amino acids. Germline V gene data show CDR1 as SQVTM and CDR2 as ANQGSEA. V was pared by 6 bases and J by 5 bases, with 6 bases of the junction left unmatched. DNA for the CDR3: TGCAGCGTGGGGACAGGTATCAACGAGCAGTACTTC. Its translation is CSVGTGINEQYF.

V usage is TRBV7-3 and J usage is TRBJ1-1, with 9 bases lining up with TRBD1. The CDR3 has 14 amino acids. V lost 5 bases, J lost 7 bases, and 8 bases stayed unmatched. CDR1 is SGHTA, CDR2 FQGTGA, per germline. CDR3 DNA: TGTGCCAGCAGCACACAGGGGGCAGGGAGTGAAGCTTTCTTT. It is translated as CASSTQGAGSEAFF. Looking up the rest from reference TRBV7-3 and TRBJ1-1 gives the full variable domain: GAGVSQTPSNKVTEKGKYVELRCDPISGHTALYWYRQSLGQGPEFLIYFQGTGAADDSGLPNDRFFAVRPEGSVSTLKIQRTERGDSAVYLCASSTQGAGSEAFFGQGTRLTVV.

This clone appeared a single time. The chain recombines TRBV30 with TRBJ2-1, with TRBD2 matching 10 bases. Germline values: CDR1 GTSNPN, CDR2 SVGIG (reference sequence). The CDR3 contains 15 residues. After removal of 5 bases from V and 2 bases from J, the junction contained 6 bases not matched to a gene. CDR3 sequence: CAWVSGGTPYNEQFF. The CDR3 DNA follows: TGTGCCTGGGTTAGCGGGGGGACACCCTACAATGAGCAGTTCTTC.